This TCR beta chain was identified during a study of cytomegalovirus exposure and HLA in healthy donors. Primers: 60 Vbeta forward and 13 Jbeta reverse. Sequencing used immunoSEQ multiplex PCR; TCRdb keeps in-frame clones, though not all of them. Counted here are some 120,000 clones, over 8% occurring once; the ten biggest clones make up approximately 3%. Healthy bone marrow donors made up the cohort. The TCR was taken from a man aged 25-45 years in good health and CMV-seronegative. The material sequenced was PBMCs.

This chain's CDR3 is CSVEERQDLRGGEETQYF. CDR3 in DNA: TGCAGCGTTGAAGAACGTCAAGACTTGCGGGGGGGAGAAGAGACCCAGTACTTC. The chain carries TRBV29-1 and TRBJ2-5, with 9 positions matching TRBD2. With V trimmed by 0 bases and J by 3 bases, 14 bases remained unmatched. Germline CDR1 reads SQVTM; CDR2 reads ANQGSEA. CDR3 length: 18 residues. Based on the CDR3 plus reference TRBV29-1 and TRBJ2-5, the full variable domain is SAVISQKPSRDICQRGTSLTIQCQVDSQVTMMFWYRQQPGQSLTLIATANQGSEATYESGFVIDKFPISRPNLTFSTLTVSNMSPEDSSIYLCSVEERQDLRGGEETQYFGPGTRLLVL.